This is a list of T cell receptor beta chains from one sample in a study of control samples from healthy donors and cancer patients. Some clones are missing from TCRdb's copy, which holds only in-frame ones; the method was immunoSEQ multiplex PCR. The sample carries under 85,000 clones, 94% recorded once. Sequencing used blood. These TCRs come from a woman aged 40 to 49 in good health. CDR3s include the opening cysteine and the closing phenylalanine or tryptophan. A D gene is named only where the DNA matches it firmly. Where a row states a size, it is once, few, many or the class of an expanded clone; other rows omit it.

v_call,d_call,j_call,clone_size,cdr3_nt,cdr3_aa
TRBV6-5,NA,TRBJ1-4,once,TGTGCCAGCAGGGGACAAACCAATGAAAAACTGTTTTTT,CASRGQTNEKLFF
TRBV6-2/TRBV6-3,TRBD2,TRBJ2-1,NA,TGTGCCAGCAGTTACCCCGGGACTAGCGCCTACAATGAGCAGTTCTTC,CASSYPGTSAYNEQFF
TRBV4-3,TRBD1,TRBJ2-7,NA,TGCGCCAGCAGCCAAACAGGGGCTAGAAGTTACGAGCAGTACTTC,CASSQTGARSYEQYF
TRBV4-1,NA,TRBJ1-4,NA,TGCGCCAGCAGCCCGACCCCTCGGGAAAAACTGTTTTTT,CASSPTPREKLFF
TRBV21-1,NA,TRBJ2-2,NA,TGTGCCAGCACCCCTTCGGGGGGGCACACCGGGGAGCTGTTTTTT,CASTPSGGHTGELFF
TRBV6-5,NA,TRBJ1-5,once,TGTGCCAGCACCCCGGGGGGTTTTAGCAATCAGCCCCAGCATTTT,CASTPGGFSNQPQHF
TRBV5-4,NA,TRBJ1-2,once,TGTGCCAGCAGCTGGAATAACAGACCTAACTATGGCTACACCTTC,CASSWNNRPNYGYTF
TRBV7-6,NA,TRBJ2-7,NA,TGTGCCAGCAGCCACCGTCGAAGGCGGGACGACGAGCAGTACTTC,CASSHRRRRDDEQYF
TRBV10-3,TRBD1,TRBJ1-2,NA,TGTGCCATCAGCTTAGGACAGGGGGACTATGGCTACACCTTC,CAISLGQGDYGYTF
TRBV7-6,TRBD2,TRBJ2-7,NA,TGTGCCAGCAGCTTGTCCTCTAGCGGGAGGGCCGGGTACGAGCAGTACTTC,CASSLSSSGRAGYEQYF
TRBV6-5,TRBD1,TRBJ1-2,NA,TGTGCCAGCAGCGGACAGGGGGACTATGGCTACACCTTC,CASSGQGDYGYTF
TRBV18,NA,TRBJ1-1,NA,TGTGCCAGCTCACACCTGATTTCGGGGGACACTGAAGCTTTCTTT,CASSHLISGDTEAFF
TRBV7-9,NA,TRBJ1-4,NA,TGTGCCAGCAGCCGCCGACAGCTCCTAACTAATGAAAAACTGTTTTTT,CASSRRQLLTNEKLFF
TRBV10-3,NA,TRBJ2-2,NA,TGTGCCATCAGTGAGAGGGTAGCGACGAACACCGGGGAGCTGTTTTTT,CAISERVATNTGELFF
TRBV6-6,TRBD1,TRBJ2-2,NA,TGTGCCAGCAGTTACCAGGGGGACGGGGAGCTGTTTTTT,CASSYQGDGELFF
TRBV7-2,TRBD1,TRBJ1-4,NA,TGTGCCAGCAGCCTACGAATAGGACAGGGGACGGAAAAACTGTTTTTT,CASSLRIGQGTEKLFF
TRBV6-1,NA,TRBJ1-4,NA,TGTGCCAGCAGTGGATTTGGGCAGGTGGGCGATGAAAAACTGTTTTTT,CASSGFGQVGDEKLFF
TRBV12-3/TRBV12-4,NA,TRBJ1-2,NA,TGTGCCAGCAGTTTGCTACAGGCCTATGGCTACACCTTC,CASSLLQAYGYTF
TRBV4-3,TRBD1,TRBJ1-2,NA,TGCGCCAGCAGCCAGGATGACAGGGATGGCTACACCTTC,CASSQDDRDGYTF
TRBV7-3,NA,TRBJ2-2,once,TGTGCCAGCGGAGACAGTTCGGCCGGGGAGCTGTTTTTT,CASGDSSAGELFF
TRBV11-2,NA,TRBJ2-7,NA,TGTGCCAGCAGCGGGACGCTGGACTCCTACGAGCAGTACTTC,CASSGTLDSYEQYF
TRBV19,NA,TRBJ1-1,NA,TGTGCCAGTAGTCGGGGGCTGAACACTGAAGCTTTCTTT,CASSRGLNTEAFF
TRBV19,NA,TRBJ1-5,few,TGTGCCAGTAGGTTGACAGGTAGAGGGAATAGCAATCAGCCCCAGCATTTT,CASRLTGRGNSNQPQHF
TRBV6-5,TRBD2,TRBJ2-1,NA,TGTGCCAGCGGTCGGGCTAGCGGAAGGAATGAGCAGTTCTTC,CASGRASGRNEQFF
TRBV29-1,NA,TRBJ1-5,NA,TGCAGCGTTGCCGGGGGCCCGTTGGTTAATAGCAATCAGCCCCAGCATTTT,CSVAGGPLVNSNQPQHF
TRBV18,TRBD1,TRBJ1-1,NA,TGTGCCAGCTCTACGACAGGGCGAGACACTGAAGCTTTCTTT,CASSTTGRDTEAFF
TRBV4-3,TRBD1,TRBJ2-1,NA,TGCGCCAGCAGCCAATCTCCCGGGACAGGGGGCAACGGGCAGTTCTTC,CASSQSPGTGGNGQFF
TRBV7-7,NA,TRBJ2-5,NA,TGTGCTAGCAGTCCCTCCTCGCCCGGCCAAGAGACCCAGTACTTC,CASSPSSPGQETQYF
TRBV19,NA,TRBJ1-1,NA,TGTGCCAGTAGTCTCTCGGGTCAGAGGGCTGAAGCTTTCTTT,CASSLSGQRAEAFF
TRBV25-1,NA,TRBJ1-6,once,TGTGCCAGCAGTGAAGTAGGATCACCCCTCCACTTT,CASSEVGSPLHF
TRBV12-5,TRBD2,TRBJ2-7,NA,TGTGCTAGTGGTTTTAGCGGGAGGGACTACGAGCAGTACTTC,CASGFSGRDYEQYF
TRBV18,NA,TRBJ2-2,NA,TGTGCCAGCTCAGCCCAAACCGGGGAGCTGTTTTTT,CASSAQTGELFF
TRBV6-5,NA,TRBJ1-3,NA,TGTGCCAGCATCGAGAGCTCCTCTGGAAACACCATATATTTT,CASIESSSGNTIYF
TRBV3-1/TRBV3-2,NA,TRBJ1-2,NA,TGTGCCAGCAGCCAAGGTGAACTAAACTATGGCTACACCTTC,CASSQGELNYGYTF
TRBV6-6,NA,TRBJ1-4,NA,TGTGCCGCTGGGGAAAAACTGTTTTTT,CAAGEKLFF
TRBV25-1,NA,TRBJ1-6,NA,TGTGCCAGTACTAGTCAGGGAGGTACACCCCTCCACTTT,CASTSQGGTPLHF
TRBV6-5,NA,TRBJ1-1,NA,TGTGCCAGCAGAAGTGTTTATAACACTGAAGCTTTCTTT,CASRSVYNTEAFF
TRBV1,NA,TRBJ2-5,NA,TGCACCAGCAGCCAAGATGGAGGGACCTTCCAAGAGACCCAGTACTTC,CTSSQDGGTFQETQYF
TRBV7-9,NA,TRBJ1-2,NA,TGTGCCAGCAGCTCGGACTACTATGGCTACACCTTC,CASSSDYYGYTF
TRBV4-1,NA,TRBJ1-1,NA,TGCGCCAGCAGCCCACGGGACGGCTTGAACACTGAAGCTTTCTTT,CASSPRDGLNTEAFF